This T cell receptor (beta chain) was captured in a study of neurological immune-mediated disorders. TCRdb independently ran MiXCR on the 5' RACE reads; one entry per CDR3 protein. The table lists about 70,000 distinct CDR3 sequences, around 5% of them singletons. This clonotype was seen ten or more times. Sequencing was done on a sample of PBMCs. This receptor was obtained from a human donor with multiple sclerosis. The donor label of this sample is uncertain.

The CDR3 spells CASSLAPGNTGELFF. CDR3 in DNA: TGTGCCAGCAGCTTGGCCCCAGGCAATACCGGGGAGCTGTTTTTT. The chain employs TRBV5-5 and TRBJ2-2; D remains ambiguous. The CDR3 runs to 15 residues. Trimming removed 0 bases from V and 5 bases from J, with 11 bases in between. Germline CDR1 SGHKS, CDR2 YYEKEE (reference sequence).